This T cell receptor beta chain appears in the sequencing data of a study of regulatory and conventional T cells in RAG deficiency. General study results and limits: Shannon entropy fell and Simpson indices rose in RAG-deficient patients. Omenn patients showed >85% Treg-Tconv overlap and shorter CDR3 lengths. Other subsets showed approximately 10-fold reductions, but Treg unique TCR beta sequences fell roughly 110-fold in these patients.

Only in-frame clones appear in the TCRdb table, and some are missing; sequencing was by immunoSEQ multiplex PCR. The data hold approximately 21,000 clones, with 95% to 97% observed a single time. Conventional CD4+ T cells were sorted from blood as CD25-low CD127-high cells. The CDR3 loop spans 11 amino acids. V was clipped by 6 bases and J by 8 bases, with 10 bases between them. Germline V gene lookup returns CDR1 MNHEY and CDR2 SVGAGI. With regard to this clone: Its antigen remains unidentified.

This sample also appeared in a second study, on regulatory T cells. As reported in that work: The primer mix had 52 TRBV and 13 TRBJ primers. Skewed V and J usage and few unique V-J pairs marked patient repertoires, most in Tregs.

V is TRBV6-5 and J is TRBJ1-2; tentative D call: TRBD1 (5 bases). Source material: CD25- CD4+ T cells sorted from blood. This TCR was recovered from a human donor in good health. CDR3 nucleotide sequence: TGTGCCAGCAGGGACACTCTCGGCTACACCTTC. It translates to CASRDTLGYTF.